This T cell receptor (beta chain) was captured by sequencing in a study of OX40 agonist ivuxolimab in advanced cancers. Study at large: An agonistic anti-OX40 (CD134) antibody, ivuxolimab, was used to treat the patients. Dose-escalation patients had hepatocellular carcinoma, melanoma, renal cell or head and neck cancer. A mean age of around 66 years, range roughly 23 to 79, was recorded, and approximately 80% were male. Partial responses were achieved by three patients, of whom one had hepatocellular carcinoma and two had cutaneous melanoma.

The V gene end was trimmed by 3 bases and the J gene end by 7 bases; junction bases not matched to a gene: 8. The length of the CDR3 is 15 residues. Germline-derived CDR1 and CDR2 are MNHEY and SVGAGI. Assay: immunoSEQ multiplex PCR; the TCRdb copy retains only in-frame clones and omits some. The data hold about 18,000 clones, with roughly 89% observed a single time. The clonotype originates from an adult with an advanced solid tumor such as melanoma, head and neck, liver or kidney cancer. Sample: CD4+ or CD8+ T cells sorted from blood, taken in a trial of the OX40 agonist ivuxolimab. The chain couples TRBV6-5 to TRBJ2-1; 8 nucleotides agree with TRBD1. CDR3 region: CASSYFQGAGNEQFF. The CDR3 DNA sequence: TGTGCCAGCAGTTATTTCCAGGGGGCTGGGAATGAGCAGTTCTTC.